This T cell receptor beta chain comes out of a study of shared T cell receptors in the human thymus. The CDR3 is made up of 14 amino acids. In germline, CDR1 is MDHEN, CDR2 SYDVKM. The ends were cut back, 7 bases at V and 0 bases at J, with 10 bases in the middle. TCRdb keeps only in-frame clones here, not all; method: immunoSEQ multiplex PCR. Of over 350,000 clones listed, approximately 95% were seen once; the top ten hold approximately 0.02%. The TCR was taken from a human donor. Sequences were obtained from thymocytes. The chain joins TRBV28 to TRBJ2-1, with no clear D. The CDR3 bases are TGTGCCAGCAAGGTGGGGTACTCCTACAATGAGCAGTTCTTC. Translating gives CASKVGYSYNEQFF.